This TCR beta chain was identified in a study of graft-versus-host responses after intestinal transplantation. Study summary: Transplant recipients had multivisceral, liver-intestinal, or isolated intestinal grafts. Following induction with anti-thymocyte globulin, all recipients were given tacrolimus and steroids for about three years. The study, taken as a whole, reports: Where graft-donor T cell macrochimerism was present, patients had high graft-versus-host to host-versus-graft clonal ratios in allografts. Analysis identified GvH clones in recipient marrow, with some appearing first in ileum or blood.

Comment on this clone: The antigen is not known.

The assay was immunoSEQ multiplex PCR, and TCRdb's table has in-frame clones only and misses some. The data contain over 100,000 clones, around 95% of them seen just once; the ten biggest clones take up 3.3%. The sequence derives from a human donor who received an intestinal transplant. The sample was unstimulated CD8+ T cells sorted from spleen or lymph node cells, taken before intestinal transplant.

The CDR3 sequence: CASSSRTDHNEQFF. CDR3 coding DNA: TGCGCCAGCAGTTCAAGGACCGACCACAATGAGCAGTTCTTC. V usage is TRBV10-2 and J usage is TRBJ2-1; D is undetermined. The CDR3 spans 14 residues. Germline V gene lookup returns CDR1 WSHSY and CDR2 SAAADI. The V end lost 5 bases, the J end lost 5 bases, and 13 bases lay between the germline ends.